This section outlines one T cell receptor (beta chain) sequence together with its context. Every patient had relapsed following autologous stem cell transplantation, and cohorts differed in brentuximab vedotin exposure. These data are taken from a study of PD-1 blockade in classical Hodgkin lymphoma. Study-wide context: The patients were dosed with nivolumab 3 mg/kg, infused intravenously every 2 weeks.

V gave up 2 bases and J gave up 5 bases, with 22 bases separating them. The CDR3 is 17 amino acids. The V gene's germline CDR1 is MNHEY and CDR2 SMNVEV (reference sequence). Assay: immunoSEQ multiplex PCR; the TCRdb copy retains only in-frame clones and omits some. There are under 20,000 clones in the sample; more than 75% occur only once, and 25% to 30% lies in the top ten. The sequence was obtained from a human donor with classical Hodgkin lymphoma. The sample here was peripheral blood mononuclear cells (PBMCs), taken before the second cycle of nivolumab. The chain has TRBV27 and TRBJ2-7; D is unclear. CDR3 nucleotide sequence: TGTGCCAGCAGTTTAAGAGTAACCCCCTCTAGGGAACACGAGCAGTACTTC. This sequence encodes CASSLRVTPSREHEQYF.